These 6 T cell receptor beta chains were all obtained from the same sample, sequenced in a study of T cell responses to AZD1222 COVID-19 vaccine. Sequencing used immunoSEQ multiplex PCR; TCRdb keeps in-frame clones, though not all of them. The sample holds fewer than 150,000 clones, over 75% seen once. This material consisted of peripheral blood, taken 28 days after the second AZD1222 dose. These receptors came from an adult who received the AZD1222 COVID-19 vaccine.

This clone was observed a handful of times. The chain links TRBV7-9 to TRBJ1-3, with TRBD1 as a possible D gene (5 bases). Germline V CDR1 and CDR2: SEHNR, FQNEAQ (reference sequence). V lost 5 bases to trimming and J lost 4 bases, with 15 bases between them. The CDR3 consists of 15 residues. CDR3 amino acids: CASSPRDGEGNTIYF. CDR3 in DNA: TGTGCCAGCAGCCCCCGGGACGGTGAGGGAAACACCATATATTTT.

V and J are TRBV3-1 (or the pseudogene TRBV3-2) and TRBJ1-6; a weak D match, TRBD1 (6 bases). Trimming pared 6 bases from V and 6 bases from J, leaving 12 bases between. This CDR3 spans 14 amino acids. CDR1 and CDR2 (germline): LGHDT, YNNKEL (reference sequence). CDR3 loop: CASSLQGTNSPLHF. DNA for the CDR3: TGTGCCAGCAGTCTCCAGGGGACTAATTCACCCCTCCACTTT.

The chain has TRBV12-3 or TRBV12-4 and TRBJ1-1, with a possible D match to TRBD1 (6 bases). The V gene lost 2 bases and the J gene lost 3 bases, with 7 bases spanning the gap. CDR3 length: 13 amino acids. Here the CDR3 DNA reads TGTGCCAGCAGTTTATCAGGGGACACTGAAGCTTTCTTT. It translates to CASSLSGDTEAFF.

This clone turned up a few times. The chain uses TRBV7-9 and TRBJ1-6, with 7 bases matching TRBD1. CDR1 and CDR2 from the germline V gene are SEHNR and FQNEAQ (reference sequence). V shed 2 bases, J shed 5 bases, and the junction held 3 bases outside the gene matches. The CDR3 is 15 amino acids. The CDR3 is CASSLSGTDNSPLHF. The DNA for the CDR3 is TGTGCCAGCAGCTTATCTGGGACAGATAATTCACCCCTCCACTTT.

V and J are TRBV10-1 and TRBJ1-6; D remains ambiguous. Germline CDR1 reads WNHNN; CDR2 reads SYGVQD (reference sequence). V gave up 3 bases and J gave up 6 bases, with 9 bases separating them. The length of the CDR3 is 14 residues. CDR3 bases: TGCGCCAGCAGTGATCGGGCCGCTAATTCACCCCTCCACTTT. It specifies CASSDRAANSPLHF.

The V and J genes are TRBV7-9 and TRBJ2-2; 10 bases align to TRBD1. There are 18 residues in the CDR3. V lost 1 base to trimming and J lost 6 bases; unmatched junction nucleotides: 11. Germline values: CDR1 SEHNR, CDR2 FQNEAQ (reference sequence). CDR3 nucleotide sequence: TGTGCCAGCAGCTTAGTCGTAGGAGACAGGGGGCCGTCCGGGGAGCTGTTTTTT. Amino acids: CASSLVVGDRGPSGELFF.